This T cell receptor beta chain was identified during a study of T cell changes during pregnancy in multiple sclerosis. The V and J ends lost 5 bases and 8 bases respectively, with 15 bases between them. The CDR3 loop spans 13 amino acids. Per germline, CDR1 MNHEY and CDR2 SVGAGI. Sequenced by immunoSEQ multiplex PCR; TCRdb stores in-frame clones only, minus some. The table includes about 61,000 clones, more than 75% detected once. The source is a female donor in good health, enrolled as a control in a pregnancy study. The source was peripheral blood, collected in the first trimester of pregnancy. V and J are TRBV6-5 and TRBJ1-1, with no clear D. CDR3 DNA sequence: TGTGCCAGCAGTGAAACCCTGTCAGGAGAAGCTTTCTTT. Its protein product is CASSETLSGEAFF.